These 28 T cell receptor beta chains were all obtained from the same sample, sequenced in a study of a mutant IDH1 vaccine in newly diagnosed glioma. Their cognate antigens are unknown. Sequencing used immunoSEQ multiplex PCR; TCRdb keeps in-frame clones, though not all of them. Here the sample spans 49,000 or so clones, more than 70% being singletons. Time point meaning: week 5, during vaccination. The vaccine gave 300 ug of a 20-mer mutant IDH1 peptide subcutaneously per dose. The sequences come from PBMCs, collected from a glioma patient whose treatment included an IDH1 peptide vaccine. The receptor set was obtained from a woman between 35 and 50 years old with glioma.

CDR3 DNA: TGTGCCAGCAGAAGCACTAGCGGGGGGATTGAGACCCAGTACTTC. The encoded protein is CASRSTSGGIETQYF. V is TRBV7-6 and J is TRBJ2-5; TRBD2 matches 12 bases. Germline V gives CDR1 SGHVS, CDR2 FNYEAQ. V lost 6 bases and J lost 5; bases outside the gene matches: 7. The CDR3 is 15 residues long.

This chain links TRBV4-3 with TRBJ1-2; possible D gene TRBD1, 6 bases. Trimming shortened V by 1 base and J by 4 bases, and 13 bases separated the two germline ends. The CDR3 totals 15 residues. Germline CDR1 LGHNA, CDR2 YSLEER. The CDR3 nucleotides are TGCGCCAGCAGCCAAGGGGGGGGCAGGGGCTATGGCTACACCTTC. Its translation is CASSQGGGRGYGYTF.

The chain links TRBV21-1 to TRBJ1-1; the table's TRBD1 call for D was not verified on the DNA. TRBV21-1 is annotated as a pseudogene. The CDR3 is 13 amino acids. CDR3 coding DNA: TGTGCCAGCAGCAAGAGTCCAGGGGCTGAAGCTTTCTTT. Translation gives CASSKSPGAEAFF.

The V call is TRBV6-5, the J call TRBJ2-1; D remains ambiguous. Germline CDR1 is MNHEY and CDR2 is SVGAGI. The V gene lost 2 bases and the J gene lost 6 bases, with 11 bases spanning the gap. This CDR3 has 14 amino acids. The CDR3 nucleotides read TGTGCCAGCAGTTACGCCACGGCGCTCAATGAGCAGTTCTTC. Translated: CASSYATALNEQFF.

The chain joins TRBV2 to TRBJ2-2; a weak D match, TRBD1 (5 bases). This CDR3 contains 15 residues. Trimming shortened V by 3 bases and J by 4 bases, and 12 bases separated the two germline ends. Germline CDR1 reads SNHLY; CDR2 reads FYNNEI. CDR3 amino acids: CASSDPGLGTGELFF. CDR3 bases: TGTGCCAGCAGTGACCCAGGGTTGGGCACCGGGGAGCTGTTTTTT.

This clone was found a few times. J is TRBJ1-1 and V is TRBV6-5, with a tentative D call TRBD1 (5 bases). Between the trimmed V and J ends, which lost 5 bases and 6 bases, there was a span of 13 bases. Germline loops: CDR1 MNHEY, CDR2 SVGAGI. CDR3 length equals 13 residues. CDR3 in amino acids: CASSHGGKAEAFF. The CDR3 nucleotides are TGTGCCAGCAGTCACGGGGGGAAAGCTGAAGCTTTCTTT.

The genes are TRBV10-3 and TRBJ2-3; TRBD2 matches 9 bases. The CDR3 is 17 amino acids. V dropped 3 bases and J dropped 0; count of bases not matched to a gene: 7. CDR1 and CDR2 (germline): ENHRY, SYGVKD. CDR3 residues: CAISEGGGAPSTDTQYF. The DNA for the CDR3 is TGTGCCATCAGTGAAGGCGGGGGGGCCCCAAGCACAGATACGCAGTATTTT.

This chain connects TRBV6-5 to TRBJ1-1; tentatively, D is TRBD1 (5 bases). The germline gives CDR1 MNHEY, CDR2 SVGAGI. V was trimmed by 0 bases and J by 11 bases, leaving 13 bases between them. This CDR3 has 13 amino acids. This CDR3 is CASSYSSGAPAFF. In DNA, the CDR3 is TGTGCCAGCAGTTACTCATCCGGGGCGCCGGCTTTCTTT.

In its sample, this clone was seen once. The chain recombines TRBV6-4 with TRBJ2-1; the match to TRBD2 covers 12 bases. With V trimmed by 5 bases and J by 8 bases, 7 bases remained unmatched. Germline CDR1 is MRHNA and CDR2 is SNTAGT. The CDR3 spans 15 residues. CDR3 loop: CASSRLAGGQDEQFF. The CDR3 DNA sequence: TGTGCCAGCAGTCGGCTAGCGGGGGGGCAGGATGAGCAGTTCTTC.

The rearrangement links TRBV11-2 to TRBJ1-3; D gene unclear. CDR3 length equals 15 residues. The V gene lost 2 bases and the J gene lost 0 bases, with 8 bases spanning the gap. From germline, CDR1 is SGHAT and CDR2 FQNNGV. CDR3 protein: CASSLLGRSGNTIYF. The CDR3, as DNA: TGTGCCAGCAGCTTACTCGGCCGCTCTGGAAACACCATATATTTT.

This chain connects TRBV9 to TRBJ2-1, with 11 bases aligning to TRBD2. The CDR3 is 14 residues long. CDR1 and CDR2 from the germline V gene are SGDLS and YYNGEE. V gave up 3 bases and J gave up 8 bases; unmatched junction bases: 4. The CDR3 DNA reads TGTGCCAGCAGCGGTAGCGGGGGGGCCTATGAGCAGTTCTTC. Protein sequence: CASSGSGGAYEQFF.

The chain employs TRBV5-1 and TRBJ1-2; no definite D call. Germline values: CDR1 SGHRS, CDR2 YFSETQ. The CDR3 contains 14 residues. The V and J ends lost 0 bases and 6 bases respectively, with 12 bases between them. CDR3 DNA sequence: TGCGCCAGCAGCTTGGGGCCCCTGTTCGATGGCTACACCTTC. It codes for CASSLGPLFDGYTF.

This chain connects TRBV7-2 to TRBJ2-3; the D is unclear. The CDR3 loop spans 16 amino acids. The germline V gene encodes CDR1 SGHTA and CDR2 FQGNSA. With 1 base removed from V and 4 bases from J, the gap between germline ends came to 15 bases. CDR3 in amino acids: CASSLVGRRRSDTQYF. The DNA of the CDR3 is TGTGCCAGCAGCTTAGTTGGCAGGCGGCGCTCAGATACGCAGTATTTT.

The chain has TRBV5-6 and TRBJ2-1; D might be TRBD2 (5 bases). Germline V lookup: CDR1 SGHDT, CDR2 YYEEEE. There are 16 residues in the CDR3. V gave up 3 bases and J gave up 4 bases, with 17 bases separating them. The CDR3 loop is CASSSPVKRNYNEQFF. The DNA for the CDR3 is TGTGCCAGCAGCTCCCCGGTGAAGCGGAATTACAATGAGCAGTTCTTC.

This rearrangement joins TRBV11-2 to TRBJ1-4; D unclear. Between the trimmed V and J ends, which lost 5 bases and 1 base, there was a span of 14 bases. In germline, CDR1 is SGHAT, CDR2 FQNNGV. The CDR3 is 16 residues long. CDR3 coding DNA: TGTGCCAGCAGCCAAGGCGTACGGGGAACTAATGAAAAACTGTTTTTT. It yields the protein CASSQGVRGTNEKLFF.

The rearrangement uses TRBV6-6 and TRBJ2-5; D is ambiguous. Trimming left V 4 bases short and J 5 bases short, with 11 bases between. From germline, CDR1 is MNHNY and CDR2 SVGAGI (reference sequence). The CDR3 is 13 residues long. The CDR3 region has the DNA TGTGCCAGCAGTTCCCACTCAGAGGAGACCCAGTACTTC. It codes for CASSSHSEETQYF.

The CDR3 is CASSLTGAIYEQYF. CDR3 in DNA: TGTGCCAGCAGCTTAACGGGGGCTATTTACGAGCAGTACTTC. The J gene is TRBJ2-7, the V gene TRBV7-2; D may match TRBD1 or TRBD2 (6 bases each). V gave up 2 bases and J gave up 4 bases, with 12 bases separating them. The germline V gene encodes CDR1 SGHTA and CDR2 FQGNSA. The CDR3 sequence is 14 residues long.

This sequence joins TRBV9 and TRBJ2-3; D is possibly TRBD2 (6 bases). The germline V and J ends were trimmed by 2 bases and 3 bases, with 13 bases remaining between them. Per germline, CDR1 SGDLS and CDR2 YYNGEE. The CDR3 is 15 residues long. The CDR3 loop reads CASSVEGLATDTQYF. CDR3 coding DNA: TGTGCCAGCAGCGTTGAAGGTCTAGCGACAGATACGCAGTATTTT.

The chain employs TRBV30 and TRBJ1-6, with D perhaps matching TRBD1 (5 bases). CDR3 size: 13 residues. V lost 5 bases to trimming and J lost 8 bases, with 13 bases between them. CDR1 and CDR2 from the germline V gene are GTSNPN and SVGIG (reference sequence). The CDR3 here is CAWALGGDSPLHF. CDR3 nucleotides: TGTGCCTGGGCCCTCGGGGGTGATTCACCCCTCCACTTT.

The rearrangement uses TRBV4-3 and TRBJ1-4; maybe TRBD1 (6 bases). CDR3 length: 15 residues. V lost 2 bases to trimming and J lost 3 bases, with 10 bases between them. Germline-derived CDR1 and CDR2 are LGHNA and YSLEER. CDR3 sequence reads: CASSQKGGANEKLFF. CDR3 sequence (DNA): TGCGCCAGCAGCCAAAAAGGGGGGGCTAATGAAAAACTGTTTTTT.

This clone appeared a few times. V usage is TRBV10-3 and J usage is TRBJ1-1; tentative D call: TRBD1 (6 bases). Per the germline V gene, CDR1 is ENHRY and CDR2 is SYGVKD. The CDR3 sequence is 13 residues long. V was shortened by 6 bases and J by 7 bases, with 15 bases between the two germline ends. CDR3 protein: CAISRDTGGEAFF. For the CDR3, the DNA is TGTGCCATCAGCCGGGACACGGGAGGTGAAGCTTTCTTT.

V usage is TRBV5-8 and J usage is TRBJ2-7, with no clear D. Trimming stripped 6 bases from V and 3 bases from J, with 10 bases between. Per germline, CDR1 SGHTS and CDR2 YDEGEE. CDR3 length: 12 amino acids. The DNA for the CDR3 is TGTGCCAGCAATCTTCAGGACTACGAGCAGTACTTC. The encoded protein is CASNLQDYEQYF.

J is TRBJ1-3 and V is TRBV30, with D perhaps matching TRBD1 (5 bases). The CDR3 contains 13 residues. Germline lookup yields CDR1 GTSNPN and CDR2 SVGIG (reference sequence). V shed 0 bases and J shed 2 bases, with 5 bases lying between them. DNA of the CDR3: TGTGCCTGGAGTGTACAGGCTGGAAACACCATATATTTT. Translated: CAWSVQAGNTIYF.

The rearrangement joins TRBV27 to TRBJ1-6; TRBD1 agrees at 9 bases. CDR1 is MNHEY, CDR2 SMNVEV, per germline (reference sequence). V gave up 3 bases and J gave up 10 bases; unmatched junction bases: 7. The CDR3 is made up of 15 amino acids. The DNA for the CDR3 is TGTGCCAGCAGTTTCGTACAGGGGGCAGGGTCACCCCTCCACTTT. Protein product: CASSFVQGAGSPLHF.

The chain links TRBV2 to TRBJ1-5; D gene ambiguous. V was clipped by 7 bases and J by 0 bases, with 7 bases between them. This CDR3 has 13 amino acids. Looked up from germline, CDR1 is SNHLY and CDR2 is FYNNEI. The CDR3 is CASNGGSNQPQHF. DNA for the CDR3: TGTGCCAGCAACGGCGGTAGCAATCAGCCCCAGCATTTT.

This chain connects TRBV5-1 to TRBJ2-1; perhaps D is TRBD1 or TRBD2 (7 bases each). V was cut by 6 bases and J by 6 bases, with 16 bases left in between. CDR1 is SGHRS, CDR2 YFSETQ, per germline. The CDR3 runs to 14 residues. The CDR3 is CASTSSGGGNEQFF. The DNA of the CDR3 is TGCGCCAGCACGAGCTCAGGGGGGGGCAATGAGCAGTTCTTC.

The rearrangement joins TRBV7-9 to TRBJ1-1; D is unclear. This CDR3 is 13 amino acids long. Germline V gene data show CDR1 as SEHNR and CDR2 as FQNEAQ (reference sequence). The V end lost 3 bases, the J end lost 2 bases, and 7 bases lay between the germline ends. DNA of the CDR3: TGTGCCAGCAGCTTCGACCAAAACACTGAAGCTTTCTTT. The encoded protein is CASSFDQNTEAFF.

This clone was seen just once. The chain links TRBV10-3 to TRBJ1-2, with 7 nucleotides matching TRBD1. The CDR3 sequence is 14 residues long. CDR1 is ENHRY and CDR2 is SYGVKD in the germline V gene. The V and J ends lost 10 bases and 2 bases, in that order; junction bases with no gene match: 10. CDR3 sequence (DNA): TGTGCCACCCGAGGGACAGAGACCAACTATGGCTACACCTTC. Protein sequence: CATRGTETNYGYTF.